The 23 T cell receptor beta chains listed next were all sequenced from one sample in a study of cytomegalovirus exposure and HLA in healthy donors. Clones were sequenced by immunoSEQ multiplex PCR, and TCRdb holds only the in-frame ones, with some missing. Of 150,000 to 200,000 clones in the sample, roughly nine tenths were seen once. What was sequenced was PBMCs. Source of these receptors: a young woman in good health and CMV-seronegative.

The chain uses TRBV6-1 and TRBJ2-7; 9 nucleotides agree with TRBD1. The length of the CDR3 is 18 residues. V trimming: 4 bases; J trimming: 3 bases; junction bases outside the gene matches: 16. Germline V gene lookup returns CDR1 MNHNS and CDR2 SASEGT. The CDR3 sequence is CASSVVTGTGQGGYEQYF. The CDR3 nucleotides read TGTGCCAGCAGTGTAGTTACCGGGACAGGGCAGGGTGGCTACGAGCAGTACTTC.

V and J are TRBV11-1 and TRBJ2-7; D is unclear. V lost 4 bases and J 3 bases, leaving 16 bases between the germline ends. The CDR3 runs 15 residues. CDR1 SGHAT and CDR2 FQDESV come from the germline V gene (reference sequence). The CDR3 DNA sequence: TGTGCCAGCAGCTCTGGGATAGGGAACTTCTACGAGCAGTACTTC. The encoded protein is CASSSGIGNFYEQYF.

The chain carries TRBV27 and TRBJ1-2, with no clear D. There are 15 residues in the CDR3. V was trimmed by 2 bases and J by 2 bases, leaving 12 bases between them. Germline CDR1 and CDR2: MNHEY and SMNVEV (reference sequence). The CDR3 DNA reads TGTGCCAGCAGTTTAAAAGGTGGCAGGAACTATGGCTACACCTTC. Its translation: CASSLKGGRNYGYTF.

V usage is TRBV14 and J usage is TRBJ2-7; D possibly corresponds to TRBD2 (5 bases). This CDR3 comprises 14 residues. Germline CDR1 reads SGHDN; CDR2 reads FVKESK. Trimming removed 3 bases from V and 1 base from J, with 10 bases in between. CDR3 amino acids: CASSQALGSYEQYF. CDR3 in DNA: TGTGCCAGCAGCCAGGCACTAGGTTCCTACGAGCAGTACTTC.

The V call is TRBV2, the J call TRBJ2-5; TRBD1 matches at 8 bases. The junction had 8 bases not matched to a gene; V was cut back by 6 bases and J by 5 bases. Germline V CDR1 and CDR2: SNHLY, FYNNEI. This CDR3 comprises 14 residues. The CDR3 sequence: CASSISGGLETQYF. DNA for the CDR3: TGTGCCAGCAGCATTTCAGGGGGCTTGGAGACCCAGTACTTC.

V usage is TRBV19 and J usage is TRBJ2-7; TRBD1 aligns across 11 bases. Germline V CDR1 and CDR2: LNHDA, SQIVND (reference sequence). The CDR3 spans 14 residues. With 4 bases clipped from V and 3 bases from J, the junction kept 2 bases outside the gene matches. In DNA form, the CDR3 reads TGTGCCAGTAGTACCGGGACAGGGGGCTACGAGCAGTACTTC. It encodes CASSTGTGGYEQYF.

This clone was seen a few times. This chain uses TRBV4-3 with TRBJ2-7; D remains ambiguous. The CDR3 contains 15 residues. Germline V CDR1 and CDR2: LGHNA, YSLEER. V was trimmed by 3 bases and J by 0 bases, leaving 12 bases between them. CDR3 residues: CASSHEWDSSYEQYF. The CDR3 bases are TGCGCCAGCAGCCACGAGTGGGATAGCTCCTACGAGCAGTACTTC.

The chain recombines TRBV7-9 with TRBJ1-1; TRBD1 might be the D (5 bases). This CDR3 is built from 16 residues. The V gene lost 1 base and the J gene lost 3 bases, with 15 bases spanning the gap. Germline assignment: CDR1 SEHNR and CDR2 FQNEAQ (reference sequence). The CDR3 DNA sequence: TGTGCCAGCAGCTTAGAACGGGGCGTTGCGGACACTGAAGCTTTCTTT. Translating it yields CASSLERGVADTEAFF.

The chain joins TRBV2 to TRBJ2-5; no clear D gene. The CDR3 consists of 12 residues. V was cut by 7 bases and J by 3 bases, with 9 bases left in between. CDR1 is SNHLY, CDR2 FYNNEI, per germline. CDR3 nucleotides: TGTGCCAGCAAGGCGGAAAAAGAGACCCAGTACTTC. Translated, it gives CASKAEKETQYF.

The chain is built from TRBV30 and TRBJ1-5; D may be TRBD1 (5 bases). Deletions cut 1 base from V and 5 bases from J, with 9 bases between. The CDR3 contains 13 residues. Germline values: CDR1 GTSNPN, CDR2 SVGIG (reference sequence). The CDR3 DNA reads TGTGCCTGGAGTGGGGGGGTCTATCAGCCCCAGCATTTT. Translated, it gives CAWSGGVYQPQHF.

CDR3 sequence: CASSIVSGSYNSPLHF. The CDR3 bases are TGTGCCAGTAGTATAGTAAGCGGCAGTTATAATTCACCCCTCCACTTT. The chain couples TRBV19 to TRBJ1-6; D is unresolved. With 1 base removed from V and 4 bases from J, the gap between germline ends came to 11 bases. Germline V gives CDR1 LNHDA, CDR2 SQIVND (reference sequence). This CDR3 is built from 16 residues. Looking up the rest from reference TRBV19 and TRBJ1-6 gives the full variable domain: DGGITQSPKYLFRKEGQNVTLSCEQNLNHDAMYWYRQDPGQGLRLIYYSQIVNDFQKGDIAEGYSVSREKKESFPLTVTSAQKNPTAFYLCASSIVSGSYNSPLHFGNGTRLTVT.

This clone appeared once. This chain joins TRBV5-1 and TRBJ2-3; D gene ambiguous. Deletions cut 0 bases from V and 4 bases from J, with 6 bases between. CDR3 size: 13 residues. Germline V CDR1 and CDR2: SGHRS, YFSETQ. CDR3 nucleotide sequence: TGCGCCAGCAGCTTGGTGGCTGCAGATACGCAGTATTTT. This gives the protein CASSLVAADTQYF. Combining the CDR3 with reference TRBV5-1 and TRBJ2-3 gives the whole variable domain KAGVTQTPRYLIKTRGQQVTLSCSPISGHRSVSWYQQTPGQGLQFLFEYFSETQRNKGNFPGRFSGRQFSNSRSEMNVSTLELGDSALYLCASSLVAADTQYFGPGTRLTVL.

This chain links TRBV11-3 with TRBJ1-1; 7 bases match TRBD1. CDR3 length: 16 residues. CDR1 SGHNT and CDR2 YENEEA come from the germline V gene. V dropped 5 bases and J dropped 0; count of bases not matched to a gene: 9. The CDR3 DNA reads TGTGCCAGCAGCCCGTATTCCGGGACAGTGAACACTGAAGCTTTCTTT. This translates into CASSPYSGTVNTEAFF.

The chain is built from TRBV9 and TRBJ2-3; TRBD2 aligns across 7 bases. After removal of 0 bases from V and 6 bases from J, the junction contained 10 bases not matched to a gene. Germline-derived CDR1 and CDR2 are SGDLS and YYNGEE. This CDR3 region has 16 residues. CDR3 nucleotides: TGTGCCAGCAGCGTAGAAGGGGAGGGGTTAGCGGATACGCAGTATTTT. Its translation is CASSVEGEGLADTQYF.

This sequence joins TRBV4-2 and TRBJ2-3; unclear D gene. CDR1 is LGHNA, CDR2 YNFKEQ, per germline. The CDR3 runs to 17 residues. The V gene lost 1 base and the J gene lost 3 bases, with 17 bases spanning the gap. DNA for the CDR3: TGTGCCAGCAGCCAAGTAGCCTCCAATTTGGGTACAGATACGCAGTATTTT. Residues: CASSQVASNLGTDTQYF.

The chain is built from TRBV7-2 and TRBJ1-5; no clear D gene. Trimming left V 4 bases short and J 2 bases short, with 9 bases between. Per the germline V gene, CDR1 is SGHTA and CDR2 is FQGNSA. The CDR3 runs to 14 residues. The CDR3 loop is CASSSDGGNQPQHF. In nucleotides, the CDR3 is TGTGCCAGCAGCTCAGACGGAGGCAATCAGCCCCAGCATTTT. The complete variable domain, with remaining parts taken from reference TRBV7-2 and TRBJ1-5, reads GAGVSQSPSNKVTEKGKDVELRCDPISGHTALYWYRQSLGQGLEFLIYFQGNSAPDKSGLPSDRFSAERTGGSVSTLTIQRTQQEDSAVYLCASSSDGGNQPQHFGDGTRLSIL.

This clone appeared once. The gene calls are TRBV19 and TRBJ2-3; 12 positions agree with TRBD2. The CDR3 has 15 amino acids. Germline trimming cut 10 bases from V and 6 bases from J; bases unmatched to any gene: 11. Germline-derived CDR1 and CDR2 are LNHDA and SQIVND (reference sequence). CDR3 sequence reads: CATRRLAGVPDTQYF. The CDR3 bases are TGTGCCACCCGAAGACTAGCGGGAGTCCCCGATACGCAGTATTTT.

This clone was seen a few times. At one of its ends the junction is not consistent with the germline gene, which may arise from a read error. The rearrangement uses TRBV7-7 and TRBJ2-5, with a tentative D call TRBD1 (5 bases). The germline V gene has CDR1 SSHAT and CDR2 FNYEAQ (reference sequence). CDR3 length: 14 residues. The CDR3 here is CASSLEGAQETQYF. In DNA, the CDR3 is TGTGCTAGCAGCTTAGAAGGGGCCCAAGAGACCCAGTACTTC. Complete variable domain (other parts from reference TRBV7-7 and TRBJ2-5): GAGVSQSPRYKVTKRGQDVTLRCDPISSHATLYWYQQALGQGPEFLTYFNYEAQPDKSGLPSDRFSAERPEGSISTLTIQRTEQRDSAMYRCASSLEGAQETQYFGPGTRLLVL.

V and J are TRBV6-1 and TRBJ1-5; D gene unclear. V lost 2 bases to trimming and J lost 6 bases, with 14 bases between them. The CDR3 runs 15 residues. CDR1 MNHNS and CDR2 SASEGT come from the germline V gene. Here the CDR3 DNA reads TGTGCCAGCAGTGAATTGGAGGATGTCGGTCAGCCCCAGCATTTT. Protein: CASSELEDVGQPQHF.

A single count supports this clone. The V call is TRBV5-4, the J call TRBJ2-1, with 13 bases matching TRBD2. CDR3 length: 17 amino acids. Trimming removed 4 bases from V and 8 bases from J; junction bases left unmatched: 12. From germline, CDR1 is SGHNT and CDR2 YYREEE (reference sequence). The CDR3 is CASSEDVGLAGDDEQFF. The DNA of the CDR3 is TGTGCCAGCAGCGAAGATGTAGGACTAGCGGGGGATGATGAGCAGTTCTTC. Full variable domain (outside the CDR3, taken from reference TRBV5-4 and TRBJ2-1): ETGVTQSPTHLIKTRGQQVTLRCSSQSGHNTVSWYQQALGQGPQFIFQYYREEENGRGNFPPRFSGLQFPNYSSELNVNALELDDSALYLCASSEDVGLAGDDEQFFGPGTRLTVL.

CDR3 sequence: CASSAGLQNTEAFF. CDR3 nucleotides: TGTGCCAGCAGCGCGGGACTGCAGAACACTGAAGCTTTCTTT. The rearrangement links TRBV9 to TRBJ1-1, with D perhaps matching TRBD1 (5 bases). V was trimmed by 3 bases and J by 1 base, leaving 10 bases between them. CDR3 size: 14 residues. The germline V gene has CDR1 SGDLS and CDR2 YYNGEE.

This rearrangement joins TRBV4-1 to TRBJ1-1; D not resolved. With 0 bases removed from V and 0 bases from J, the gap between germline ends came to 11 bases. Germline CDR1 MGHRA, CDR2 YSYEKL. The CDR3 extends over 16 amino acids. This CDR3 reads CASSQDLQTMNTEAFF. For the CDR3, the DNA is TGCGCCAGCAGCCAAGATCTCCAGACAATGAACACTGAAGCTTTCTTT.

This clone was detected only once. The V gene is TRBV5-6, the J gene TRBJ1-2, with 8 positions matching TRBD1. Germline V gene sequence: CDR1 SGHDT, CDR2 YYEEEE. The CDR3 covers 14 residues. Trimming cost V 2 bases and J 4 bases; bases outside gene matches: 4. The CDR3 loop reads CASSFGQGSYGYTF. Here the CDR3 DNA reads TGTGCCAGCAGCTTTGGACAGGGAAGCTATGGCTACACCTTC.